This record covers a single T cell receptor beta chain. This clonotype has more than one count but fewer than ten. No cognate antigen has been identified for it. One end of the junction is discordant with germline, which a read error may explain. Receptor amplification or capture employed PCR. TCRdb shows the sequencer as Illumina HiSeq 2500. Molecular barcoding was employed in the preparation of TCR libraries, with unique molecular identifiers being used to normalize TCRbeta repertoire quantification. TCRdb reran the public reads through fastp at Q25 and MiXCR, keeping productive beta chains. Each entry is one CDR3 protein sequence, shown with its most common DNA and genes. For this sample there are roughly 400,000 distinct CDR3 sequences; around 46% appear just once. In total, the top ten clones hold around a quarter of the sample. The treatment or condition label of this sample denotes: allogeneic hematopoietic cell transplantation with graft depleted of TCRalphabeta T cells and CD19 B cells. Transplant recipients were children who received TCRalphabeta/CD19-depleted allogeneic hematopoietic cell grafts.

These data are taken from a study of T-cell reconstitution after alpha-beta-depleted transplantation in children (dated by TCRdb to 2016 to 2017). About the study as a whole: T-cell immune reconstitution after TCRalphabeta/CD19-depleted allogeneic hematopoietic cell transplantation in children was quantitatively tracked in the study by means of TCR repertoire profiling.

Overall results and qualifications from the work: The high TCRbeta diversity at day 60 in some patients was ascribed to recipient T cells and intrathymic progenitors that had survived conditioning. The frequencies of hyperexpanded clones fell over the following months, and after one year, T-cell counts and TCRbeta diversity were mostly attributed to newly produced T cells. About two months after transplant, the apparently early recovery of alphabetaT-cell counts reportedly depended on just several hundred clones that had expanded rapidly and came from non-depleted graft cells.

This TCR was recovered from a girl aged 2 to 10 with aplastic anemia, due to receive a stem cell transplant. The specimen comprised PBMCs, sampled before TCRalphabeta/CD19-depleted stem cell transplant.

The CDR3 has the sequence CCATVAGGPFSTDTQYF. The DNA sequence is as follows: TGCTGTGCTACGGTAGCGGGAGGGCCCTTTAGCACAGATACGCAGTATTTT. Rearrangement joined TRBV20-1 to TRBJ2-3; 11 central bases correspond to TRBD2. The CDR3 holds 17 amino acids from the cysteine to the phenylalanine. Of all the DNA, just the CDR3 is kept, 51 bases in frame from base 1. Based on the germline V gene (reference sequence), the CDR1 and CDR2 sequences are DFQATT and SNEGSKA.